Reported below is one T cell receptor beta chain. Unmatched junction bases numbered 12, after V lost 5 bases and J lost 3 bases. The CDR3 is 16 amino acids. Germline CDR1 SEHNR, CDR2 FQNEAQ (reference sequence). This sample was taken from a study of blood T cell repertoires in COVID-19. Study-wide background: Both acute and convalescent COVID-19 samples were obtained from the United States, Italy and Spain. The cDNA or gDNA used as material had been derived from T cells, B-cell-depleted T cells, or PBMCs.

Original analysis: Amplified reference gene primers provided the basis for estimating nucleated cell counts. Assay: immunoSEQ multiplex PCR; the TCRdb copy retains only in-frame clones and omits some. For V, J and clone size, that table is used; D and trimming come from the DNA. The table shows about 250,000 clones, with under 90% occurring only once. This sequence originates from a woman aged 40 to 55 who had recovered from COVID-19. The rearrangement links TRBV7-9 to TRBJ2-5; 7 nucleotides agree with TRBD1. Material: peripheral blood. CDR3 loop: CASSPPGTEKEETQYF. CDR3 nucleotide sequence: TGTGCCAGCAGCCCGCCTGGGACAGAGAAGGAAGAGACCCAGTACTTC.